Shown below are 14 T cell receptor beta chains from a single sample sequenced in a study of blood T cell repertoires in COVID-19. The assay was immunoSEQ multiplex PCR, and TCRdb's table has in-frame clones only and misses some. The sample has roughly 70,000 clones; about 86% are singletons. The sequenced sample was peripheral blood. These receptors all stem from a woman aged 55-70 years with acute or convalescent COVID-19.

The V gene is TRBV6-6, the J gene TRBJ1-1; D remains ambiguous. The CDR3 consists of 17 residues. CDR1 is MNHNY and CDR2 is SVGAGI in the germline V gene (reference sequence). V lost 5 bases to trimming and J lost 4 bases, with 23 bases between them. In DNA, the CDR3 is TGTGCCAGCAGTCCCACCGGTTCCCGCCGTGGTGGCACTGAAGCTTTCTTT. This encodes CASSPTGSRRGGTEAFF.

In its sample, this clone was seen a few times. This chain joins TRBV24-1 and TRBJ1-1; 7 bases fit TRBD1. The CDR3 runs 13 residues. Trimming removed 0 bases from V and 9 bases from J; junction bases left unmatched: 3. Germline V lookup: CDR1 KGHDR, CDR2 SFDVKD. CDR3 in amino acids: CATSDLEDRKAFF. The CDR3 DNA follows: TGTGCCACCAGTGATTTGGAGGACAGGAAAGCTTTCTTT.

The chain uses TRBV6-5 and TRBJ1-6, with a tentative D call TRBD1 (6 bases). Germline CDR1 is MNHEY and CDR2 is SVGAGI. Trimming removed 4 bases at V and 4 bases at J, with 8 bases between. The CDR3 is 14 residues long. CDR3 amino acids: CASSFRGYNSPLHF. For the CDR3, the DNA is TGTGCCAGCAGTTTCAGGGGATATAATTCACCCCTCCACTTT.

This chain links TRBV5-1 with TRBJ2-4; a possible D gene is TRBD2 (6 bases). Germline loops: CDR1 SGHRS, CDR2 YFSETQ. This CDR3 contains 14 residues. Trimming removed 0 bases from V and 8 bases from J, with 12 bases in between. The CDR3 sequence: CASSLASREDIQYF. CDR3 DNA: TGCGCCAGCAGCTTGGCGAGCAGGGAGGACATTCAGTACTTC.

The chain joins TRBV6-5 to TRBJ2-1; 10 bases are shared with TRBD2. Germline loops: CDR1 MNHEY, CDR2 SVGAGI. This CDR3 has 15 residues. V shed 4 bases, J shed 7 bases, and the junction held 7 bases outside the gene matches. In DNA, the CDR3 is TGTGCCAGCAGTTCCGGTAGCGGGAGGCGGAATGAGCAGTTCTTC. It codes for CASSSGSGRRNEQFF.

The V call is TRBV24-1, the J call TRBJ1-2; 7 nucleotides agree with TRBD1. The CDR3 runs 13 residues. V was pared by 3 bases and J by 5 bases, with 2 bases of the junction left unmatched. CDR1 and CDR2 (germline): KGHDR, SFDVKD. CDR3 nucleotide sequence: TGTGCCACCAGTGATAACAGGGGATATGGCTACACCTTC. Its protein product is CATSDNRGYGYTF.

The V gene is TRBV2, the J gene TRBJ1-2; TRBD1 is a possible D gene (5 bases). The CDR3 consists of 13 residues. The germline CDR1 and CDR2 sequences are SNHLY and FYNNEI. Trimming left V 2 bases short and J 9 bases short, with 13 bases between. The CDR3 DNA sequence: TGTGCCAGCAGTGAACAAACAGGCGGGAGCTACACCTTC. As protein: CASSEQTGGSYTF.

The V gene is TRBV5-4, the J gene TRBJ1-4; D gene uncertain. This CDR3 region has 13 residues. Germline V lookup: CDR1 SGHNT, CDR2 YYREEE (reference sequence). The V gene lost 1 base and the J gene lost 10 bases, with 11 bases spanning the gap. CDR3 region: CASSLSEEGKLFF. CDR3 DNA: TGTGCCAGCAGCTTGTCGGAAGAGGGAAAACTGTTTTTT.

The chain carries TRBV30 and TRBJ2-1; D is unresolved. CDR1 and CDR2 from the germline V gene are GTSNPN and SVGIG (reference sequence). Trimming shortened V by 2 bases and J by 5 bases, and 7 bases separated the two germline ends. CDR3 size: 12 residues. The CDR3 protein is CAWSSSDNEQFF. The CDR3 DNA reads as TGTGCCTGGAGTTCAAGCGACAATGAGCAGTTCTTC.

This clone was detected only a few times. The chain recombines TRBV3-1 (or the pseudogene TRBV3-2) with TRBJ1-1; TRBD1 aligns across 10 bases. Unmatched junction bases numbered 5, after V lost 1 base and J lost 6 bases. The CDR3 consists of 15 residues. In germline, CDR1 is LGHDT, CDR2 YNNKEL (reference sequence). The CDR3 coding sequence is TGTGCCAGCAGCCAAGGGACAGGGGGGTACCCTGAAGCTTTCTTT. Translated, it gives CASSQGTGGYPEAFF.

This chain connects TRBV5-1 to TRBJ1-1, with D possibly being TRBD1 (6 bases). CDR3 length: 16 amino acids. In germline, CDR1 is SGHRS, CDR2 YFSETQ. V was clipped by 2 bases and J by 0 bases, with 14 bases between them. CDR3 DNA sequence: TGCGCCAGCAGCTTCAGGACAGACCGTTTGAACACTGAAGCTTTCTTT. Its translation is CASSFRTDRLNTEAFF.

Concerning this clone itself: Other DNA sequences of this sample code for an identical CDR3. This chain uses TRBV9 with TRBJ1-1; 8 nucleotides line up with TRBD1. Per the germline V gene, CDR1 is SGDLS and CDR2 is YYNGEE. The CDR3 is 15 residues long. V dropped 0 bases and J dropped 1; count of bases not matched to a gene: 2. In DNA, the CDR3 is TGTGCCAGCAGCGTAGTACAGGGGGGGAACACTGAAGCTTTCTTT. This sequence encodes CASSVVQGGNTEAFF.

For the CDR3, the DNA is TGTGCCAGCAGCGGCGGACAGGGTGAAACTGAAGCTTTCTTT. The encoded protein is CASSGGQGETEAFF. J is TRBJ1-1 and V is TRBV3-1 (or the pseudogene TRBV3-2), with 8 bases fitting TRBD1. Germline V gene lookup returns CDR1 LGHDT and CDR2 YNNKEL (reference sequence). The CDR3 extends over 14 amino acids. V lost 5 bases and J lost 5; bases outside the gene matches: 7.

The sample holds a few counts of this clone. The rearrangement joins TRBV9 to TRBJ1-2, with 8 bases aligning to TRBD1. The germline V gene has CDR1 SGDLS and CDR2 YYNGEE. This CDR3 has 13 amino acids. V trimming: 4 bases; J trimming: 6 bases; junction bases outside the gene matches: 5. The CDR3, as DNA: TGTGCCAGCAGCTCAGGACAGGGTGATGGCTACACCTTC. Its protein is CASSSGQGDGYTF.